The 14 T cell receptor beta chains below all came from one sample that was sequenced in a study of cytotoxic CD8 clonotypes in ibrutinib-treated CLL. The method was immunoSEQ multiplex PCR; TCRdb's version includes in-frame clones alone and lacks a portion of them. This table holds more than 70,000 clones, roughly 77% found once. Here the sequenced sample was PBMCs, taken after 12 months of ibrutinib treatment. The origin of the receptors is a human donor with chronic lymphocytic leukemia.

The chain recombines TRBV6-5 with TRBJ2-7; D not resolved. CDR1 and CDR2 from the germline V gene are MNHEY and SVGAGI. There are 13 residues in the CDR3. V was cut by 2 bases and J by 3 bases, with 8 bases left in between. The CDR3 DNA follows: TGTGCCAGCAGTTACCGGACGGACTACGAGCAGTACTTC. It specifies CASSYRTDYEQYF.

The rearrangement uses TRBV11-2 and TRBJ2-3; D is ambiguous. V was clipped by 5 bases and J by 2 bases, with 5 bases between them. The CDR3 sequence is 12 residues long. CDR1 SGHAT and CDR2 FQNNGV come from the germline V gene. The CDR3 loop reads CASSRLTDTQYF. The CDR3 bases are TGTGCCAGCAGCCGCCTCACAGATACGCAGTATTTT.

V is TRBV9 and J is TRBJ2-1, with 11 positions matching TRBD2. The J segment lost 8 bases and the V segment lost 3 bases, leaving 7 bases of the junction unmatched. The length of the CDR3 is 15 residues. In germline, CDR1 is SGDLS, CDR2 YYNGEE. The CDR3 spells CASSELAGAFYEQFF. CDR3 DNA: TGTGCCAGCAGCGAACTAGCGGGAGCGTTTTATGAGCAGTTCTTC.

A few counts support this clone. At one boundary the junction diverges from the germline segment, which might be a read error. The genes are TRBV7-2 and TRBJ2-3, with 11 bases aligning to TRBD2. The CDR3 contains 14 residues. Germline CDR1 SGHTA, CDR2 FQGNSA. The CDR3 loop reads CASSPAGGTSGPPF. CDR3 in DNA: TGTGCCAGCAGCCCTGCTGGGGGGACTAGCGGCCCCCCTTTT.

The genes are TRBV7-3 and TRBJ2-7; no clear D. The ends were cut back, 0 bases at V and 2 bases at J, with 8 bases in the middle. The germline V gene encodes CDR1 SGHTA and CDR2 FQGTGA. This CDR3 has 14 amino acids. CDR3 loop: CASSLTDGPYEQYF. As DNA, the CDR3 is TGTGCCAGCAGCTTAACAGACGGCCCCTACGAGCAGTACTTC.

The chain joins TRBV5-5 to TRBJ2-5; D possibly corresponds to TRBD1 (5 bases). This CDR3 contains 15 residues. CDR1 and CDR2 from the germline V gene are SGHKS and YYEKEE (reference sequence). V shed 0 bases and J shed 1 base, with 10 bases lying between them. The CDR3 is CASSLAAGPQETQYF. The CDR3 nucleotides are TGTGCCAGCAGCTTGGCGGCAGGGCCCCAAGAGACCCAGTACTTC.

Sample share makes this clone medium-sized. The V and J genes are TRBV14 and TRBJ1-2; a possible D gene is TRBD1 (6 bases). Per the germline V gene, CDR1 is SGHDN and CDR2 is FVKESK. The CDR3 is 13 amino acids. Trimming took 4 bases from V and 5 from J, leaving 11 bases between them. CDR3 nucleotides: TGTGCCAGCAGCCCCGACAGGACATATGGCTACACCTTC. Residues: CASSPDRTYGYTF.

The chain recombines TRBV7-3 with TRBJ1-6; D unresolved. Trimming stripped 5 bases from V and 9 bases from J, with 11 bases between. Germline CDR1 reads SGHTA; CDR2 reads FQGTGA. The CDR3 is 13 amino acids. The CDR3 nucleotides read TGTGCCAGCAGCCCTTACGGGGTTTCACCCCTCCACTTT. Translation gives CASSPYGVSPLHF. The full variable domain, rest sourced from reference TRBV7-3 and TRBJ1-6, is GAGVSQTPSNKVTEKGKYVELRCDPISGHTALYWYRQSLGQGPEFLIYFQGTGAADDSGLPNDRFFAVRPEGSVSTLKIQRTERGDSAVYLCASSPYGVSPLHFGNGTRLTVT.

This clone appeared a few times. The chain couples TRBV5-6 to TRBJ1-1, with 8 bases matching TRBD1. The CDR3 length is 14 residues. Trimming at V came to 6 bases and at J to 1 base, leaving 5 bases not matched to a gene. Germline V CDR1 and CDR2: SGHDT, YYEEEE. CDR3 sequence (DNA): TGTGCCAGCATCAAGGGGACAGGGAACACTGAAGCTTTCTTT. Its protein is CASIKGTGNTEAFF.

The gene calls are TRBV18 and TRBJ1-1; 7 bases map to TRBD1. V lost 8 bases to trimming and J lost 4 bases; unmatched junction nucleotides: 10. CDR1 and CDR2 from the germline V gene are KGHSH and LQKENI. The length of the CDR3 is 14 residues. The CDR3 nucleotides are TGTGCCAGCCAGGGGGGGGCGCGGGGCACTGAAGCTTTCTTT. It encodes CASQGGARGTEAFF.

This chain uses TRBV7-2 with TRBJ2-1; D is undetermined. The germline V gene has CDR1 SGHTA and CDR2 FQGNSA. The CDR3 is 13 residues long. V gave up 5 bases and J gave up 7 bases, with 12 bases separating them. CDR3 residues: CASSPQALNEQFF. In DNA form, the CDR3 reads TGTGCCAGCAGCCCGCAGGCCCTTAATGAGCAGTTCTTC.

The rearrangement links TRBV5-5 to TRBJ2-3; no clear D. From germline, CDR1 is SGHKS and CDR2 YYEKEE (reference sequence). CDR3 length equals 15 residues. V lost 8 bases and J lost 6, with 22 bases in between. The CDR3 spells CASSPTSPRADTQYF. In nucleotides, the CDR3 is TGTGCCAGTAGCCCCACCAGTCCCCGGGCGGATACGCAGTATTTT.

The chain is built from TRBV5-4 and TRBJ2-5; weak D call: TRBD1 (6 bases). Germline lookup yields CDR1 SGHNT and CDR2 YYREEE (reference sequence). With 4 bases removed from V and 7 bases from J, the gap between germline ends came to 20 bases. This CDR3 spans 15 amino acids. The DNA for the CDR3 is TGTGCCAGCAGCCAGGGGCAGGGCCCACCGGGGACCCAGTACTTC. Translation: CASSQGQGPPGTQYF.

The chain couples TRBV19 to TRBJ2-7; D gene uncertain. Germline V lookup: CDR1 LNHDA, CDR2 SQIVND (reference sequence). Trimming took off 6 bases at V and 0 bases at J, with 6 bases between the two ends. The CDR3 has 12 amino acids. The CDR3 coding sequence is TGTGCCAGTAGGGCGAGCTCCTACGAGCAGTACTTC. Protein: CASRASSYEQYF.